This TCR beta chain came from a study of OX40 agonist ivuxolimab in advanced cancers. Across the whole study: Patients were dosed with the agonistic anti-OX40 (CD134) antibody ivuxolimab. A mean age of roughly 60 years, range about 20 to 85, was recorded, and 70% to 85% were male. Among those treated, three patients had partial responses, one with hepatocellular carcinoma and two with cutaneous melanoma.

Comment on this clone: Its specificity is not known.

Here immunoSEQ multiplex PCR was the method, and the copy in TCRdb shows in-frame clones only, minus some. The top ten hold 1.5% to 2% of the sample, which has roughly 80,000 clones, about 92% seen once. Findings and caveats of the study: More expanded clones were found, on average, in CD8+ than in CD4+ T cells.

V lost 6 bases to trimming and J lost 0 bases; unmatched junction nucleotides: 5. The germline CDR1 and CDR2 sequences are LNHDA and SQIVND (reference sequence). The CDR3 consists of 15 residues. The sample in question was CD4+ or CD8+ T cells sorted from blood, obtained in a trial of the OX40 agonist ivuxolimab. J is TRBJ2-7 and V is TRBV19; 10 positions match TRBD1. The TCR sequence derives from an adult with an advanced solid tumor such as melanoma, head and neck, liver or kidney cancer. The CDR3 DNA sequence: TGTGCCAGTAGACTAGGACAGGGGGGCTCCTACGAGCAGTACTTC. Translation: CASRLGQGGSYEQYF.